The clone carrying this TCR beta chain has just one count. As originally analysed: Reference gene primer amplification gave estimated nucleated cell counts. Data came from immunoSEQ multiplex PCR; TCRdb stores just in-frame clones and leaves some out. The DNA gave D and trimming, while V, J and clone size come from that table. Among over 60,000 clones listed, 65% to 90% were seen once. Germline V lookup: CDR1 LNHDA, CDR2 SQIVND (reference sequence). This CDR3 is 14 amino acids long. Trimming removed 2 bases from V and 4 bases from J, with 11 bases in between. This record comes from a study of blood T cell repertoires in COVID-19.

The chain carries TRBV19 and TRBJ1-1; no clear D. This receptor was identified in a man aged 35 to 55 with acute or convalescent COVID-19. Input material: peripheral blood. The CDR3 nucleotides are TGTGCCAGTAGTATATTGGGAGGTAGCACTGAAGCTTTCTTT. Translation: CASSILGGSTEAFF. The variable domain in full, completed from reference TRBV19 and TRBJ1-1, reads DGGITQSPKYLFRKEGQNVTLSCEQNLNHDAMYWYRQDPGQGLRLIYYSQIVNDFQKGDIAEGYSVSREKKESFPLTVTSAQKNPTAFYLCASSILGGSTEAFFGQGTRLTVV.